Listed below are T cell receptor beta chains from one sample, sequenced in a study of T cell responses to AZD1222 COVID-19 vaccine. TCRdb's table, derived via immunoSEQ multiplex PCR, lists solely in-frame clones and lacks some. The sample lists 200,000 or so clones, 75% to 90% occurring once. The material sequenced was peripheral blood, taken on day 0 of AZD1222 vaccination. The receptors here all came from an adult in good health. Each CDR3 is given with its conserved first and last residue. Fields, in order: V gene, clone size, J gene, D gene, CDR3 protein, CDR3 DNA. D genes are given only for firm matches. Clone sizes are given selectively: once, few, many, or a class where the clone is expanded.

TRBV2	.	TRBJ1-6	.	CASSALNRYNSPLHF	TGTGCCAGCAGTGCTTTGAACAGGTATAATTCACCCCTCCACTTT
TRBV7-2	.	TRBJ2-2	.	CASRNVAVPGELFF	TGTGCCAGCAGAAACGTGGCTGTCCCCGGGGAGCTGTTTTTT
TRBV12-3/TRBV12-4	.	TRBJ1-5	.	CASTAGNQPQHF	TGTGCCAGCACGGCGGGCAATCAGCCCCAGCATTTT
TRBV6-6	few	TRBJ2-3	TRBD1	CASREGQGPDTQYF	TGTGCCAGCAGGGAGGGACAGGGGCCAGATACGCAGTATTTT
TRBV7-9	.	TRBJ2-1	TRBD1	CASSGTDNEQFF	TGTGCCAGCAGCGGGACAGACAATGAGCAGTTCTTC
TRBV18	once	TRBJ1-1	.	CASSRTENTEAFF	TGTGCCAGCTCACGGACAGAGAACACTGAAGCTTTCTTT
TRBV7-2	.	TRBJ1-3	.	CASSLQSAFEDTIYF	TGTGCCAGCAGCTTACAGTCCGCCTTTGAGGACACCATATATTTT
TRBV28	.	TRBJ1-3	.	CASSLSQGSSGNTIYF	TGTGCCAGCAGCCTCTCTCAGGGGTCCTCTGGAAACACCATATATTTT
TRBV2	.	TRBJ2-7	TRBD1	CASSGDSYYEQYF	TGTGCCAGCAGTGGGGACAGCTACTACGAGCAGTACTTC
TRBV7-3	.	TRBJ2-3	.	CASSPGWGTDTQYF	TGTGCCAGCAGCCCCGGGTGGGGCACAGATACGCAGTATTTT
TRBV6-4	.	TRBJ2-1	.	CASSDGMNNEQFF	TGTGCCAGCAGCGACGGAATGAACAATGAGCAGTTCTTC
TRBV6-5	.	TRBJ1-2	TRBD1	CASSYRTGGGGYTF	TGTGCCAGCAGTTATAGGACAGGGGGGGGTGGCTACACCTTC
TRBV5-6	once	TRBJ1-2	.	CASSPGVNREVGYTF	TGTGCCAGCAGCCCGGGGGTCAATCGAGAAGTGGGCTACACCTTC
TRBV3-1/TRBV3-2	.	TRBJ2-7	TRBD1	CASSQTGGWGQYF	TGTGCCAGCAGCCAAACAGGGGGCTGGGGGCAGTACTTC
TRBV30	.	TRBJ1-2	TRBD1	CAWSAGVSGGFWRYTF	TGTGCCTGGAGCGCGGGGGTATCAGGGGGCTTCTGGCGCTACACCTTC
TRBV10-2	.	TRBJ2-3	.	CATDRKGTQYF	TGCGCCACAGACAGGAAGGGTACGCAGTATTTT